Presented here are 30 T cell receptor beta chains from one specimen sequenced in a study of blood T cells in healthy people across ages. Primers used in a second PCR of roughly 6 to 12 cycles were a sample-barcoded 5' primer and a J-beta primer mix. TCRdb reprocessed the 5' RACE reads via MiXCR and lists one record per CDR3 protein. The table shows 1.5 million or so distinct CDR3 sequences, with less than 45% occurring only once. Sequenced: blood. The receptors were sampled from a woman aged 18-29 years in good health.

The chain combines TRBV27 with TRBJ1-1, with D possibly being TRBD1 (5 bases). CDR1 and CDR2 from the germline V gene are MNHEY and SMNVEV (reference sequence). The V and J ends lost 0 bases and 11 bases respectively, with 19 bases between them. The length of the CDR3 is 15 residues. In DNA, the CDR3 is TGTGCCAGCAGTTTATCGTTGGGAGGGGCTAAGATGGCTTTCTTT. Translating gives CASSLSLGGAKMAFF.

The chain employs TRBV25-1 and TRBJ1-1; possibly TRBD1 for D (5 bases). Germline values: CDR1 MGHDK, CDR2 SYGVNS. The V and J ends lost 5 bases and 4 bases respectively, with 14 bases between them. This CDR3 contains 14 residues. CDR3 region: CASSRGIQGTEAFF. CDR3 nucleotide sequence: TGTGCCAGCAGTCGAGGGATTCAGGGCACTGAAGCTTTCTTT.

V and J are TRBV11-2 and TRBJ2-4, with D perhaps TRBD2 (6 bases). This CDR3 comprises 15 residues. CDR1 SGHAT and CDR2 FQNNGV come from the germline V gene. V gave up 5 bases and J gave up 7 bases, with 18 bases separating them. The CDR3 here is CASSPSKPEGNIQYF. Written as DNA, the CDR3 is TGTGCCAGCAGCCCATCGAAACCGGAGGGGAACATTCAGTACTTC.

This clonotype has only a few counts. The J gene is TRBJ2-5, the V gene TRBV10-3; no firm D call. The J call may be incorrect, as the DNA end agrees better with TRBJ2-1. CDR1 and CDR2 (germline): ENHRY, SYGVKD. CDR3 length equals 12 residues. The CDR3 reads CAISTFQETQFF. The CDR3 bases are TGTGCCATCAGTACGTTCCAAGAGACCCAGTTCTTC.

There are many counts of this clonotype. The chain uses TRBV29-1 and TRBJ2-1; 8 nucleotides match TRBD2. The V segment lost 4 bases and the J segment 3 bases; nucleotides outside the gene matches: 8. The CDR3 spans 15 residues. Per the germline V gene, CDR1 is SQVTM and CDR2 is ANQGSEA. The CDR3 loop is CSVGLTSDYYNEQFF. The CDR3, as DNA: TGCAGCGTTGGATTGACTAGCGACTACTACAATGAGCAGTTCTTC.

The V gene is TRBV19, the J gene TRBJ2-3; no reliable D call. Trimming removed 3 bases at V and 1 base at J, with 11 bases between. The CDR3 loop spans 15 amino acids. Germline lookup yields CDR1 LNHDA and CDR2 SQIVND (reference sequence). In DNA, the CDR3 is TGTGCCAGTAGTATTATCCCCGGAGGCACAGATACGCAGTATTTT. This sequence encodes CASSIIPGGTDTQYF.

This chain connects TRBV20-1 to TRBJ2-5; TRBD2 aligns across 8 bases. The CDR3 runs to 13 residues. Looked up from germline, CDR1 is DFQATT and CDR2 is SNEGSKA (reference sequence). V shed 7 bases and J 1 base; nucleotides not matched to a gene: 5. DNA of the CDR3: TGCAGTGGGCTACTAGCGGCCCAAGAGACCCAGTACTTC. Amino acid sequence: CSGLLAAQETQYF.

The chain couples TRBV13 to TRBJ2-4; 7 positions agree with TRBD1. The DNA end lines up better with TRBJ2-7; the J call may be wrong. Germline assignment: CDR1 PRHDT and CDR2 FYEKMQ (reference sequence). The CDR3 is 16 amino acids. This CDR3 reads CASSLFRAGGSYEQYF. CDR3 in DNA: TGTGCCAGCAGCTTATTTAGGGCAGGGGGATCCTACGAGCAGTACTTC.

The V and J genes are TRBV9 and TRBJ1-2; D ambiguous. V was cut by 4 bases and J by 2 bases, with 18 bases left in between. This CDR3 region has 16 residues. Germline CDR1 SGDLS, CDR2 YYNGEE. CDR3 in amino acids: CASSPRGGWRNYGYTF. The CDR3 nucleotides read TGTGCCAGCAGCCCCCGGGGTGGATGGAGGAACTATGGCTACACCTTC.

Comment on this clonotype: Just one base apart from a much larger clone, this may be a read error. The CDR3 sequence: CASSLSRATDMQYF. CDR3 nucleotide sequence: TGTGCCAGCAGCTTGAGCCGGGCAACAGATATGCAGTATTTT. The chain recombines TRBV7-2 with TRBJ2-3; D is uncertain. Germline V gives CDR1 SGHTA, CDR2 FQGNSA. The CDR3 contains 14 residues.

The gene calls are TRBV7-9 and TRBJ1-4; perhaps TRBD1 as D (6 bases). Deletions cut 4 bases from V and 4 bases from J, with 19 bases between. There are 17 residues in the CDR3. The germline V gene encodes CDR1 SEHNR and CDR2 FQNEAQ (reference sequence). CDR3 residues: CASSSPWQGPYNEKLFF. DNA of the CDR3: TGTGCCAGCAGCTCGCCGTGGCAGGGGCCCTATAATGAAAAACTGTTTTTT. Filled out from reference TRBV7-9 and TRBJ1-4, the complete variable domain reads DTGVSQNPRHKITKRGQNVTFRCDPISEHNRLYWYRQTLGQGPEFLTYFQNEAQLEKSRLLSDRFSAERPKGSFSTLEIQRTEQGDSAMYLCASSSPWQGPYNEKLFFGSGTQLSVL.

The V and J genes are TRBV5-1 and TRBJ2-7; 10 nucleotides match TRBD1. This CDR3 has 16 residues. The J segment lost 7 bases and the V segment lost 2 bases, leaving 12 bases of the junction unmatched. Germline CDR1 is SGHRS and CDR2 is YFSETQ. This chain's CDR3 is CASSLSPGTGVGEQYF. The CDR3 bases are TGCGCCAGCAGCTTATCTCCCGGGACAGGGGTTGGTGAGCAGTACTTC. The whole variable domain, remainder taken from reference TRBV5-1 and TRBJ2-7, is KAGVTQTPRYLIKTRGQQVTLSCSPISGHRSVSWYQQTPGQGLQFLFEYFSETQRNKGNFPGRFSGRQFSNSRSEMNVSTLELGDSALYLCASSLSPGTGVGEQYFGPGTRLTVT.

This clonotype was seen once. The germline gene is not matched at one end of the junction; a read error may be the cause. The rearrangement links TRBV3-1 to TRBJ1-2, with TRBD1 as a possible D gene (5 bases). This CDR3 region has 14 residues. CDR1 LGHDT and CDR2 YNNKEL come from the germline V gene (reference sequence). The CDR3 region has the DNA TGTGCCAGCAGCCAAAGGGGTTCGAACTATGGCCACACCTTC. Its protein is CASSQRGSNYGHTF.

J is TRBJ2-7 and V is TRBV25-1, with 8 bases aligning to TRBD1. Germline V gene sequence: CDR1 MGHDK, CDR2 SYGVNS. J gave up 1 base and V 10 bases, and 21 bases lay outside the gene matches. The CDR3 covers 18 residues. Written as DNA, the CDR3 is TGTGCCACCGCGAAGGATGGGACCGGGACAGGTCCATCCTACGAGCAGTACTTC. Translating it yields CATAKDGTGTGPSYEQYF.

V and J are TRBV9 and TRBJ2-7; D remains ambiguous. Germline lookup yields CDR1 SGDLS and CDR2 YYNGEE. This CDR3 spans 12 amino acids. The V end lost 4 bases, the J end lost 7 bases, and 12 bases lay between the germline ends. For the CDR3, the DNA is TGTGCCAGCAGCCCCCGTCACAATGAGCAGTACTTC. It is translated as CASSPRHNEQYF.

The sample holds a few counts of this clonotype. The rearrangement links TRBV4-3 to TRBJ1-2; tentative D call: TRBD1 (6 bases). The V end was cut by 0 bases, the J end by 0 bases, with 14 bases between. Germline V gene data show CDR1 as LGHNA and CDR2 as YSLEER. This CDR3 spans 17 amino acids. The CDR3 sequence: CASSQDGAGATNYGYTF. Written as DNA, the CDR3 is TGCGCCAGCAGCCAAGATGGGGCAGGGGCGACTAACTATGGCTACACCTTC.

This clonotype was detected once. The chain employs TRBV19 and TRBJ1-2, with D perhaps TRBD1 (5 bases). Germline V lookup: CDR1 LNHDA, CDR2 SQIVND (reference sequence). V gave up 6 bases and J gave up 5 bases, with 13 bases separating them. The CDR3 has 13 residues. CDR3 in amino acids: CASSWIRAYGYTF. CDR3 sequence (DNA): TGTGCCAGTAGCTGGATCAGGGCTTATGGCTACACCTTC.

This clonotype has just a few counts. This chain uses TRBV5-6 with TRBJ1-2; D is uncertain. Germline CDR1 SGHDT, CDR2 YYEEEE. The CDR3 runs 15 residues. Trimming pared 1 base from V and 2 bases from J, leaving 12 bases between. CDR3 sequence reads: CASSLLRASNYGYTF. In nucleotides, the CDR3 is TGTGCCAGCAGCTTGTTAAGGGCCTCGAACTATGGCTACACCTTC.

CDR3 DNA sequence: TGTGCCAGCAGCAATATAACCGGGGAGCTGTTTTTT. Its protein is CASSNITGELFF. J is TRBJ2-2 and V is TRBV21-1. TRBV21-1 constitutes a pseudogene. This CDR3 is built from 12 residues.

A remark on this clonotype: At one end the junction does not follow the germline gene, possibly because of a read error. The chain combines TRBV6-5 with TRBJ2-1; D unclear. The CDR3 runs to 14 residues. CDR1 and CDR2 (germline): MNHEY, SVGAGI. The chain's CDR3 is CASSYQGSDNEQFF. The CDR3, as DNA: TGTGCCAGCAGTTACCAAGGCTCCGACAATGAGCAGTTCTTC.

This chain links TRBV6-2 or TRBV6-3 with TRBJ2-7; D is undetermined. This CDR3 is built from 11 residues. V lost 5 bases, J lost 3 bases, and 5 bases lay in between. Germline CDR1 reads MNHEY; CDR2 reads SVGEGT. The CDR3 DNA sequence: TGTGCCAGCAGTGTCAACTACGAGCAGTACTTC. This translates into CASSVNYEQYF.

This clonotype has a handful of counts. The chain has TRBV4-3 and TRBJ2-7, with a weak D call TRBD1 (5 bases). Trimming removed 5 bases at V and 2 bases at J, with 16 bases between. Germline CDR1 and CDR2: LGHNA and YSLEER. CDR3 length: 15 residues. CDR3 protein: CASSAKSQVPYEQYF. CDR3 bases: TGCGCCAGCAGCGCCAAGTCACAGGTCCCCTACGAGCAGTACTTC.

The chain is built from TRBV6-5 and TRBJ2-1, with TRBD1 matching 7 bases. Germline CDR1 and CDR2: MNHEY and SVGAGI. The CDR3 contains 18 residues. After removal of 0 bases from V and 5 bases from J, the junction contained 13 bases not matched to a gene. CDR3 sequence (DNA): TGTGCCAGCAGTTACTCGGCGGTACTACAGGGGTACCACAATGAGCAGTTCTTC. The encoded protein is CASSYSAVLQGYHNEQFF.

The rearrangement joins TRBV6-5 to TRBJ2-1; 8 nucleotides match TRBD1. The CDR3 runs to 14 residues. Trimming took 8 bases from V and 8 from J; bases not matched to a gene: 11. CDR1 is MNHEY and CDR2 is SVGAGI in the germline V gene. This CDR3 reads CASRRTGNIDEQFF. The CDR3 DNA reads as TGTGCCAGCCGGCGGACAGGGAATATCGATGAGCAGTTCTTC.

This clonotype came up many times. V usage is TRBV11-2 and J usage is TRBJ2-3, with 7 bases lining up with TRBD1. J gave up 4 bases and V 3 bases, and 1 base lay outside the gene matches. CDR3 length: 13 amino acids. Per the germline V gene, CDR1 is SGHAT and CDR2 is FQNNGV. The CDR3 DNA reads as TGTGCCAGCAGCTTCACAGGGGCAGATACGCAGTATTTT. Protein: CASSFTGADTQYF. Supplemented by reference TRBV11-2 and TRBJ2-3, the full variable domain reads EAGVAQSPRYKIIEKRQSVAFWCNPISGHATLYWYQQILGQGPKLLIQFQNNGVVDDSQLPKDRFSAERLKGVDSTLKIQPAKLEDSAVYLCASSFTGADTQYFGPGTRLTVL.

This rearrangement joins TRBV6-6 to TRBJ1-4; the D gene is possibly TRBD1 (5 bases). The CDR3 has 14 amino acids. The V gene lost 2 bases and the J gene lost 7 bases, with 11 bases spanning the gap. Germline-derived CDR1 and CDR2 are MNHNY and SVGAGI (reference sequence). DNA for the CDR3: TGTGCCAGCAGTTACGGGGGGGACGCTGAAAAACTGTTTTTT. Its protein is CASSYGGDAEKLFF.

The chain couples TRBV4-1 to TRBJ2-4, with 8 bases that match TRBD2. Germline V gene sequence: CDR1 MGHRA, CDR2 YSYEKL. V dropped 1 base and J dropped 1; count of bases not matched to a gene: 9. CDR3 size: 18 residues. The CDR3 bases are TGCGCCAGCAGCCAAGTTGGCGGGGGGTCAGTGGCCAAAAACATTCAGTACTTC. Amino acids: CASSQVGGGSVAKNIQYF.

This clonotype occurred once. The DNA of the CDR3 is TGTGCCAGCAGCTCATACAGGGAGCTGGACACCATATATTTT. This codes for CASSSYRELDTIYF. The rearrangement joins TRBV7-9 to TRBJ1-3; perhaps TRBD1 as D (6 bases). V lost 4 bases and J lost 8, with 15 bases in between. The CDR3 extends over 14 amino acids. Germline V gene data show CDR1 as SEHNR and CDR2 as FQNEAQ (reference sequence).

The chain links TRBV7-9 to TRBJ2-3, with 15 bases matching TRBD2. The CDR3 runs to 17 residues. The V gene's germline CDR1 is SEHNR and CDR2 FQNEAQ (reference sequence). V lost 8 bases to trimming and J lost 5 bases; unmatched junction nucleotides: 11. The CDR3 DNA is TGTGCCAGCCGATCAACAGGACTAGCGGGAGGGTTAGATACGCAGTATTTT. Translating it yields CASRSTGLAGGLDTQYF. The whole variable domain, remainder taken from reference TRBV7-9 and TRBJ2-3, is DTGVSQNPRHKITKRGQNVTFRCDPISEHNRLYWYRQTLGQGPEFLTYFQNEAQLEKSRLLSDRFSAERPKGSFSTLEIQRTEQGDSAMYLCASRSTGLAGGLDTQYFGPGTRLTVL.

V usage is TRBV6-6 and J usage is TRBJ1-6; D is possibly TRBD1 (5 bases). Trimming left V 0 bases short and J 14 bases short, with 11 bases between. This CDR3 is built from 13 residues. Per germline, CDR1 MNHNY and CDR2 SVGAGI (reference sequence). Written as DNA, the CDR3 is TGTGCCAGCAGTTACTCGGTCGGGGGATCCCTCCACTTT. This gives the protein CASSYSVGGSLHF.